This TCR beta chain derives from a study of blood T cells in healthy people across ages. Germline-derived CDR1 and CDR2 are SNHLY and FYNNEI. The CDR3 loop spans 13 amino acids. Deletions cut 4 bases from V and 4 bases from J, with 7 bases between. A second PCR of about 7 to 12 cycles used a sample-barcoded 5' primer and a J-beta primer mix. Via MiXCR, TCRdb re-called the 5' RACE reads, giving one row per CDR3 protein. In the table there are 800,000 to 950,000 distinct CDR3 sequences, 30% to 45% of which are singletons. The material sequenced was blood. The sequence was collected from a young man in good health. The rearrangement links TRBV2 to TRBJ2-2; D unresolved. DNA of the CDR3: TGTGCCAGCAGTGGCTCAGGCACCGGGGAGCTGTTTTTT. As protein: CASSGSGTGELFF.